The clone carrying this T cell receptor beta chain came up once. No antigen is known for it. Second doses that came at about 4 or about 12 weeks were put together. The data originate from a study of T cell responses to AZD1222 COVID-19 vaccine. Study results and caveats: At study baseline, merely several AZD1222 recipients were seropositive.

Assay used: immunoSEQ multiplex PCR; TCRdb lists only in-frame clones, some missing. The profile covers around 120,000 clones, with approximately 86% appearing a single time and about 2.5% taken by the ten largest. The source of this sequence is an adult who received the AZD1222 COVID-19 vaccine. The material was peripheral blood, obtained 28 days after the second AZD1222 dose.

As DNA, the CDR3 is TGTGCCAGTAGTGTATACAGGGCTGGGGCCAACGTCCTGACTTTC. The encoded protein is CASSVYRAGANVLTF. This chain links TRBV19 with TRBJ2-6, with D perhaps matching TRBD1 (6 bases). Trimming cost V 5 bases and J 2 bases, with 10 bases left between them. The germline CDR1 and CDR2 sequences are LNHDA and SQIVND (reference sequence). The CDR3 consists of 15 residues.